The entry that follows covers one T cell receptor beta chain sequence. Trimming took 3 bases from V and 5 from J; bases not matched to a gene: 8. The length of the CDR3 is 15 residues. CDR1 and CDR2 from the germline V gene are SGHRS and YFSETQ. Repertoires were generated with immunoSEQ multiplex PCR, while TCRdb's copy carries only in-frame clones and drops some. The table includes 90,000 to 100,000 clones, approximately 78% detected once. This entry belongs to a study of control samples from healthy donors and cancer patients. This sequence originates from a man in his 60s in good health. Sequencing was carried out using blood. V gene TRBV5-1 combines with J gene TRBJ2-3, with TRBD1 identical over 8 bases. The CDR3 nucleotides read TGCGCCAGCAGCTCTCTGACAGGGGAAGAAGATACGCAGTATTTT. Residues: CASSSLTGEEDTQYF.